Shown below are 23 T cell receptor beta chains from a single sample sequenced in a study of blood T cell repertoires in COVID-19. Using immunoSEQ multiplex PCR, the repertoire was profiled, and TCRdb retains in-frame clones only, with some absent. Of under 250,000 clones detected, roughly 88% appear once; the ten largest clones hold about 27%. Sequencing was done on a sample of peripheral blood. Receptors were obtained from a man aged 35 to 55 with acute or convalescent COVID-19.

The chain carries TRBV5-6 and TRBJ2-2; a weak D match, TRBD2 (5 bases). The CDR3 spans 16 residues. With 4 bases removed from V and 3 bases from J, the gap between germline ends came to 16 bases. CDR1 is SGHDT and CDR2 is YYEEEE in the germline V gene. CDR3 in amino acids: CASSPAGSWDTGELFF. The CDR3 DNA follows: TGTGCCAGCAGCCCGGCGGGTTCGTGGGACACCGGGGAGCTGTTTTTT.

V and J are TRBV7-2 and TRBJ1-4; D perhaps matches TRBD1 (5 bases). V lost 3 bases and J lost 3, with 8 bases in between. CDR3 length: 14 amino acids. CDR1 is SGHTA and CDR2 is FQGNSA in the germline V gene. Written as DNA, the CDR3 is TGTGCCAGCAGCTTTCAGGGTGCTAATGAAAAACTGTTTTTT. Its translation: CASSFQGANEKLFF.

This clone occurred a few times. V usage is TRBV2 and J usage is TRBJ1-1; perhaps TRBD1 as D (6 bases). This CDR3 has 15 amino acids. The V and J ends lost 6 bases and 4 bases respectively, with 18 bases between them. Per the germline V gene, CDR1 is SNHLY and CDR2 is FYNNEI. CDR3 bases: TGTGCCAGCAGGAAGACAGGAGGACTCGGCACTGAAGCTTTCTTT. Protein sequence: CASRKTGGLGTEAFF.

This clone has more than one count but fewer than ten. J is TRBJ1-1 and V is TRBV6-6, with D unresolved. The CDR3 covers 12 residues. Germline CDR1 MNHNY, CDR2 SVGAGI (reference sequence). V was pared by 3 bases and J by 11 bases, with 13 bases between. As DNA, the CDR3 is TGTGCCAGCAGTTATGACACCCAGAACGCTTTCTTT. As protein: CASSYDTQNAFF.

CDR3 in DNA: TGCGCCAGCAGCCAAGATGGCAGGTACCAAGAGACCCAGTACTTC. The encoded protein is CASSQDGRYQETQYF. The V and J genes are TRBV4-3 and TRBJ2-5; D gene ambiguous. The CDR3 sequence is 15 residues long. CDR1 is LGHNA and CDR2 is YSLEER in the germline V gene. Deletions cut 0 bases from V and 0 bases from J, with 8 bases between.

The chain joins TRBV13 to TRBJ1-2, with D uncertain. Germline-derived CDR1 and CDR2 are PRHDT and FYEKMQ (reference sequence). This CDR3 region has 15 residues. The ends were cut back, 3 bases at V and 2 bases at J, with 13 bases in the middle. The CDR3 is CASSFRGLQNYGYTF. The CDR3 DNA is TGTGCCAGCAGCTTCCGAGGGCTACAGAACTATGGCTACACCTTC. The full variable domain, rest sourced from reference TRBV13 and TRBJ1-2, is AAGVIQSPRHLIKEKRETATLKCYPIPRHDTVYWYQQGPGQDPQFLISFYEKMQSDKGSIPDRFSAQQFSDYHSELNMSSLELGDSALYFCASSFRGLQNYGYTFGSGTRLTVV.

The V gene is TRBV6-5, the J gene TRBJ1-1; D is unresolved. CDR3 size: 14 residues. Trimming shortened V by 7 bases and J by 12 bases, and 24 bases separated the two germline ends. Looked up from germline, CDR1 is MNHEY and CDR2 is SVGAGI. The CDR3 loop is CASIFSASQAGTFF. CDR3 in DNA: TGTGCCAGCATTTTCAGCGCTTCCCAGGCGGGGACTTTCTTT.

This clone has only a few counts. The chain couples TRBV9 to TRBJ1-6, with 7 bases matching TRBD1. The trim removed 4 bases at V and 3 bases at J, leaving 7 bases unmatched. The CDR3 has 16 amino acids. In germline, CDR1 is SGDLS, CDR2 YYNGEE. In DNA form, the CDR3 reads TGTGCCAGCAGCCCAAACCCAGGGGGCTATAATTCACCCCTCCACTTT. Amino acid sequence: CASSPNPGGYNSPLHF.

The J gene is TRBJ1-1, the V gene TRBV24-1; D unresolved. This CDR3 spans 17 amino acids. Germline-derived CDR1 and CDR2 are KGHDR and SFDVKD. The V gene lost 8 bases and the J gene lost 2 bases, with 23 bases spanning the gap. CDR3 protein: CATTPSEGNMNNTEAFF. CDR3 nucleotide sequence: TGTGCCACCACCCCGTCCGAGGGTAACATGAATAACACTGAAGCTTTCTTT.

This chain uses TRBV7-3 with TRBJ2-7; TRBD2 matches 7 bases. This CDR3 contains 15 residues. CDR1 SGHTA and CDR2 FQGTGA come from the germline V gene. With 1 base clipped from V and 3 bases from J, the junction kept 6 bases outside the gene matches. The CDR3 here is CASSLRAGVNYEQYF. In DNA form, the CDR3 reads TGTGCCAGCAGCTTAAGGGCGGGAGTAAACTACGAGCAGTACTTC.

V is TRBV6-4 and J is TRBJ2-1; 7 bases fit TRBD2. Per the germline V gene, CDR1 is MRHNA and CDR2 is SNTAGT. With V trimmed by 3 bases and J by 5 bases, 4 bases remained unmatched. This CDR3 has 14 amino acids. CDR3 residues: CASSETSAHNEQFF. As DNA, the CDR3 is TGTGCCAGCAGTGAAACTAGCGCACACAATGAGCAGTTCTTC.

This clone showed up just a few times. This chain uses TRBV2 with TRBJ1-1, with unresolved D. CDR3 size: 14 residues. The V end lost 6 bases, the J end lost 1 base, and 12 bases lay between the germline ends. Looked up from germline, CDR1 is SNHLY and CDR2 is FYNNEI. CDR3 amino acids: CASSVQAGNTEAFF. The CDR3 DNA follows: TGTGCCAGCAGCGTTCAGGCTGGGAACACTGAAGCTTTCTTT.

This clone has just one count. This rearrangement joins TRBV18 to TRBJ2-7, with 14 bases identical to TRBD2. Per the germline V gene, CDR1 is KGHSH and CDR2 is LQKENI. The CDR3 loop spans 16 amino acids. The trim removed 2 bases at V and 3 bases at J, leaving 3 bases unmatched. CDR3 sequence (DNA): TGTGCCAGCTCACCAGGGACTAGCGGGAGCAACTACGAGCAGTACTTC. It yields the protein CASSPGTSGSNYEQYF.

This clone was picked up one time. The chain uses TRBV5-1 and TRBJ2-1; 14 bases are shared with TRBD2. The CDR3 has 17 residues. From germline, CDR1 is SGHRS and CDR2 YFSETQ. The V gene end was trimmed by 4 bases and the J gene end by 0 bases; junction bases not matched to a gene: 3. The CDR3, as DNA: TGCGCCAGCAGCGGGGGGACTAGCGGGAGCTCCTACAATGAGCAGTTCTTC. Amino acids: CASSGGTSGSSYNEQFF.

V gene TRBV5-4 combines with J gene TRBJ2-2; D unclear. Deletions cut 0 bases from V and 6 bases from J, with 12 bases between. The germline gives CDR1 SGHNT, CDR2 YYREEE (reference sequence). The CDR3 is 15 amino acids. This CDR3 reads CASSLDPGIPGELFF. Here the CDR3 DNA reads TGTGCCAGCAGCTTGGATCCGGGTATCCCCGGGGAGCTGTTTTTT.

This rearrangement joins TRBV7-2 to TRBJ1-3; D is unresolved. V was shortened by 4 bases and J by 4 bases, with 5 bases between the two germline ends. The germline V gene has CDR1 SGHTA and CDR2 FQGNSA. The CDR3 contains 12 residues. CDR3 DNA sequence: TGTGCCAGCAGCTCACAAGGAAACACCATATATTTT. Encoded protein: CASSSQGNTIYF.

This sequence joins TRBV11-2 and TRBJ1-2, with D uncertain. Trimming took 0 bases from V and 2 from J, leaving 10 bases between them. The CDR3 is made up of 15 amino acids. CDR1 and CDR2 from the germline V gene are SGHAT and FQNNGV. CDR3 in amino acids: CASSLEYGVNYGYTF. The CDR3 coding sequence is TGTGCCAGCAGCTTAGAGTACGGGGTCAACTATGGCTACACCTTC. The whole variable domain, filled in from reference TRBV11-2 and TRBJ1-2, reads EAGVAQSPRYKIIEKRQSVAFWCNPISGHATLYWYQQILGQGPKLLIQFQNNGVVDDSQLPKDRFSAERLKGVDSTLKIQPAKLEDSAVYLCASSLEYGVNYGYTFGSGTRLTVV.

This clone has only a few counts. The chain couples TRBV30 to TRBJ1-2; weak D call: TRBD1 (5 bases). The CDR3 length is 14 residues. The germline gives CDR1 GTSNPN, CDR2 SVGIG (reference sequence). V was shortened by 3 bases and J by 8 bases, with 19 bases between the two germline ends. CDR3 region: CAWSRLGGGGGYTF. The CDR3 coding sequence is TGTGCCTGGAGCCGCCTTGGTGGGGGAGGCGGCTACACCTTC.

The V gene is TRBV29-1, the J gene TRBJ2-7; TRBD2 aligns across 7 bases. With V trimmed by 7 bases and J by 0 bases, 6 bases remained unmatched. The CDR3 consists of 13 residues. CDR1 is SQVTM and CDR2 is ANQGSEA in the germline V gene. CDR3 nucleotide sequence: TGCAGCGCTCTCCGGGACTACTCCTACGAGCAGTACTTC. This translates into CSALRDYSYEQYF.

V is TRBV12-3 or TRBV12-4 and J is TRBJ1-2; 7 nucleotides agree with TRBD1. After removal of 7 bases from V and 6 bases from J, the junction contained 8 bases not matched to a gene. The CDR3 loop spans 13 amino acids. CDR3 DNA sequence: TGTGCCAGCAACACAGTGACAGGGAATGGCTACACCTTC. This sequence encodes CASNTVTGNGYTF.

The CDR3 protein is CASSPPPGQGKNIQYF. CDR3 in DNA: TGTGCCAGCAGCCCGCCCCCGGGACAGGGGAAAAACATTCAGTACTTC. The chain joins TRBV5-5 to TRBJ2-4, with 10 bases aligning to TRBD1. Germline CDR1 SGHKS, CDR2 YYEKEE (reference sequence). The CDR3 is 16 residues long. J lost 4 bases, V lost 4 bases, and 8 bases had no gene match.

This chain uses TRBV4-2 with TRBJ2-5; D ambiguous. CDR1 is LGHNA, CDR2 YNFKEQ, per germline. This CDR3 contains 15 residues. Trimming left V 3 bases short and J 1 base short, with 12 bases between. The DNA of the CDR3 is TGTGCCAGCAGCCAGGCCAGGCTCCCCCAAGAGACCCAGTACTTC. Its translation: CASSQARLPQETQYF.

The chain combines TRBV19 with TRBJ2-5; 14 bases line up with TRBD2. The CDR3 has 15 amino acids. Germline assignment: CDR1 LNHDA and CDR2 SQIVND (reference sequence). V gave up 10 bases and J gave up 5 bases; unmatched junction bases: 9. This CDR3 reads CATQPGLAGDETQYF. The DNA of the CDR3 is TGTGCCACCCAACCGGGACTAGCGGGAGATGAGACCCAGTACTTC.